Listed below are T cell receptor beta chains from one sample, sequenced in a study of blood T cell repertoires in COVID-19. Using immunoSEQ multiplex PCR, the repertoire was profiled, and TCRdb retains in-frame clones only, with some absent. The data contain some 290,000 clones, roughly 90% of them singletons. Material: peripheral blood. Receptor source: a woman between 35 and 50 years old with COVID-19, enrolled during active disease. CDR3s include the opening cysteine and the closing phenylalanine or tryptophan. A D gene is named only where the DNA matches it firmly. The size field is filled for only some rows; it gives once, few, many or a size class.

v_call	j_call	clone_size	d_call	cdr3_nt	cdr3_aa
TRBV5-1	TRBJ1-3	.	TRBD1	TGCGCCAGCAGCTCGGACAGGGGGAGTGGAAACACCATATATTTT	CASSSDRGSGNTIYF
TRBV2	TRBJ2-7	.	.	TGTGCCAGCAGTGTTCTACGGGATTCTTTGTACGAGCAGTACTTC	CASSVLRDSLYEQYF
TRBV5-1	TRBJ2-3	once	TRBD2	TGCGCCAGCAGTTTACCGGGACTAGTAGGGTCAGATACGCAGTATTTT	CASSLPGLVGSDTQYF
TRBV6-5	TRBJ1-5	.	TRBD1	TGTGCCAGTTCAACAGGGGGCTCCCAGCATTTT	CASSTGGSQHF
TRBV19	TRBJ2-7	.	.	TGTGCCAGTAGTTACCATAAGAGACAGGGACTCTACGAGCAGTACTTC	CASSYHKRQGLYEQYF
TRBV27	TRBJ2-7	.	TRBD2	TGTGCCAGCAGTCTATCGCTCAGCGGGAGAGGGTACGAGCAGTACTTC	CASSLSLSGRGYEQYF
TRBV9	TRBJ2-7	.	.	TGTGCCAGCAGCGTAGTAAGGATTGAGCGGATATACGAGCAGTACTTC	CASSVVRIERIYEQYF
TRBV19	TRBJ2-2	.	TRBD1	TGTGCCAGTAGTCACAGGGGGCGAACCCTTAAGAACACCGGGGAGCTGTTTTTT	CASSHRGRTLKNTGELFF
TRBV6-5	TRBJ1-2	.	.	TGTGCCAGCAGTTCTGTTGACTTAGGACTGGGCTATGGCTACACCTTC	CASSSVDLGLGYGYTF
TRBV28	TRBJ2-2	.	.	TGTGCCAGCAGGGACTACACCGGGGAGCTGTTTTTT	CASRDYTGELFF
TRBV27	TRBJ2-1	.	TRBD2	TGTGCCAGCAGCCGCGGACTAGCGGCGGTCTTC	CASSRGLAAVF
TRBV6-2/TRBV6-3	TRBJ1-4	.	TRBD1	TGTGCCAGCAGTTACTACCAGCCGACAGGGAACGAAAATGAAAAACTGTTTTTT	CASSYYQPTGNENEKLFF
TRBV27	TRBJ2-7	.	.	TGTGCCAGCAGTTTCTCCCAGGGGTTCTCCTACGAGCAGTACTTC	CASSFSQGFSYEQYF
TRBV7-6	TRBJ2-5	.	TRBD2	TGTGCCAGCAGCTTAGCGCTTCCTAGCGGGAGGGCCAGGGACCAGTACTTC	CASSLALPSGRARDQYF